Each of the 21 T cell receptor beta chains below was sequenced from the same sample in a study of cytomegalovirus exposure and HLA in healthy donors (dated by TCRdb to the late 2010s). Library preparation used the immunoSEQ multiplex PCR assay. A mixture of 60 forward primers for TCR Vbeta segments and 13 reverse primers for TCR Jbeta segments was used in the multiplex PCR. As stored in TCRdb, this immuneACCESS dataset retains in-frame rearrangements with V and J assigned. A fraction of the clones does not appear; measured against another copy, unresolved V genes explain less than half of the discrepancy, and the remainder lacks a known reason. The sample profile shows under 130,000 clones; 60% to 75% of them were found once. The ten largest clonotypes hold around 9.9% of the sample. The material sequenced was PBMCs. Receptors originate from a man aged 35-49 years in good health and CMV-seropositive.

The V gene is TRBV15, the J gene TRBJ1-4; D uncertain. The CDR3 runs 16 residues. CDR1 is LNHNV and CDR2 is YYDKDF in the germline V gene (reference sequence). The V end lost 6 bases, the J end lost 0 bases, and 14 bases lay between the germline ends. The CDR3 region has the DNA TGTGCCACCAGTTCTGACTTTTCCTCAACTAATGAAAAACTGTTTTTT. This codes for CATSSDFSSTNEKLFF.

The chain recombines TRBV6-5 with TRBJ1-2; 9 positions match TRBD1. V gave up 2 bases and J gave up 8 bases; unmatched junction bases: 9. The length of the CDR3 is 15 residues. Germline CDR1 MNHEY, CDR2 SVGAGI. This chain's CDR3 is CASSYRRQGVGGYTF. CDR3 coding DNA: TGTGCCAGCAGTTACCGTAGACAGGGGGTCGGGGGCTACACCTTC.

Only a few counts were recorded for this clone. The chain has TRBV14 and TRBJ1-1; D gene unclear. Deletions cut 0 bases from V and 1 base from J, with 12 bases between. Germline V CDR1 and CDR2: SGHDN, FVKESK. This CDR3 is built from 16 residues. CDR3 protein: CASSQDAVPRNTEAFF. The CDR3 DNA reads TGTGCCAGCAGCCAAGATGCGGTGCCGAGGAACACTGAAGCTTTCTTT.

A single count supports this clone. The chain is built from TRBV4-2 and TRBJ2-4, with 7 positions matching TRBD2. This CDR3 region has 17 residues. The V gene end was trimmed by 0 bases and the J gene end by 6 bases; junction bases not matched to a gene: 11. Germline V gene data show CDR1 as LGHNA and CDR2 as YNFKEQ. CDR3 sequence (DNA): TGTGCCAGCAGCCAAGATCTCCCTAAAGCGGGGATAAACATTCAGTACTTC. Residues: CASSQDLPKAGINIQYF.

This clone was seen just once. Here the CDR3 reads CASSLLGTSGLGEQFF. The CDR3 DNA sequence: TGCGCCAGCAGCTTACTCGGGACTAGCGGGCTCGGTGAGCAGTTCTTC. The chain uses TRBV5-1 and TRBJ2-1; 12 bases are a match to TRBD2. The CDR3 is 16 amino acids. Germline CDR1 is SGHRS and CDR2 is YFSETQ. Trimming cost V 2 bases and J 9 bases; bases outside gene matches: 9.

Here the CDR3 reads CASSEKVANTIYF. CDR3 DNA sequence: TGTGCCAGCAGCGAGAAAGTAGCAAACACCATATATTTT. This chain joins TRBV7-2 and TRBJ1-3; no clear D gene. V dropped 5 bases and J dropped 6 bases, with 11 bases sitting between them. CDR1 is SGHTA, CDR2 FQGNSA, per germline. CDR3 length: 13 residues.

The chain links TRBV5-1 to TRBJ2-2; a possible D gene is TRBD1 (5 bases). Germline CDR1 reads SGHRS; CDR2 reads YFSETQ. The V end was cut by 0 bases, the J end by 4 bases, with 13 bases between. There are 16 residues in the CDR3. The CDR3 DNA follows: TGCGCCAGCAGCTTGGAAGGTCGGACACCCACCGGGGAGCTGTTTTTT. This translates into CASSLEGRTPTGELFF.

In its sample, this clone was seen once. This sequence joins TRBV7-3 and TRBJ2-3; TRBD2 is a possible D gene (6 bases). Germline V gives CDR1 SGHTA, CDR2 FQGTGA. The CDR3 spans 15 residues. V gave up 3 bases and J gave up 0 bases, with 10 bases separating them. As DNA, the CDR3 is TGTGCCAGCAGCTTGATAGCGGACAGCACAGATACGCAGTATTTT. Its protein product is CASSLIADSTDTQYF.

The gene calls are TRBV7-6 and TRBJ1-1, with D possibly matching TRBD1 (5 bases). This CDR3 has 15 amino acids. The V end was cut by 3 bases, the J end by 3 bases, with 14 bases between. Germline CDR1 is SGHVS and CDR2 is FNYEAQ. The CDR3 DNA reads as TGTGCCAGCAGCTTCAACCCAGACAGTCACACTGAAGCTTTCTTT. Translated: CASSFNPDSHTEAFF. Variable domain in full (rest from reference TRBV7-6 and TRBJ1-1): GAGVSQSPRYKVTKRGQDVALRCDPISGHVSLYWYRQALGQGPEFLTYFNYEAQQDKSGLPNDRFSAERPEGSISTLTIQRTEQRDSAMYRCASSFNPDSHTEAFFGQGTRLTVV.

This chain joins TRBV7-9 and TRBJ2-3, with 11 bases that match TRBD2. This CDR3 comprises 15 residues. After removal of 5 bases from V and 2 bases from J, the junction contained 3 bases not matched to a gene. Germline lookup yields CDR1 SEHNR and CDR2 FQNEAQ (reference sequence). The CDR3 nucleotides read TGTGCCAGCAGCGGACTAGCGGGTTTCACAGATACGCAGTATTTT. Protein product: CASSGLAGFTDTQYF. The full variable domain, completed using reference TRBV7-9 and TRBJ2-3, is DTGVSQNPRHKITKRGQNVTFRCDPISEHNRLYWYRQTLGQGPEFLTYFQNEAQLEKSRLLSDRFSAERPKGSFSTLEIQRTEQGDSAMYLCASSGLAGFTDTQYFGPGTRLTVL.

The chain is built from TRBV5-8 and TRBJ1-1, with 7 bases aligning to TRBD1. Germline CDR1 and CDR2: SGHTS and YDEGEE. The V gene end was trimmed by 4 bases and the J gene end by 0 bases; junction bases not matched to a gene: 3. The CDR3 is 14 residues long. CDR3 coding DNA: TGTGCCAGCAGCATAGGACAGGTGAACACTGAAGCTTTCTTT. Protein product: CASSIGQVNTEAFF.

This clone was seen many times. V usage is TRBV15 and J usage is TRBJ2-1; 11 nucleotides agree with TRBD1. Germline CDR1 LNHNV, CDR2 YYDKDF (reference sequence). CDR3 size: 15 residues. The V segment lost 1 base and the J segment 6 bases; nucleotides outside the gene matches: 2. CDR3 protein: CATSRGGTGGNEQFF. Written as DNA, the CDR3 is TGTGCCACCAGCAGAGGGGGGACAGGGGGCAATGAGCAGTTCTTC.

The rearrangement joins TRBV5-4 to TRBJ1-2; no firm D call. There are 13 residues in the CDR3. V was pared by 5 bases and J by 1 base, with 9 bases between. Germline CDR1 is SGHNT and CDR2 is YYREEE (reference sequence). CDR3 nucleotides: TGTGCCAGCAGTCGCGGAGTTAACTATGGCTACACCTTC. It yields the protein CASSRGVNYGYTF.

V is TRBV19 and J is TRBJ1-2; possibly TRBD1 for D (5 bases). V shed 7 bases and J shed 7 bases, with 10 bases lying between them. This CDR3 region has 11 residues. Looked up from germline, CDR1 is LNHDA and CDR2 is SQIVND (reference sequence). The chain's CDR3 is CASMSGFGYTF. Here the CDR3 DNA reads TGTGCCAGTATGTCAGGGTTTGGCTACACCTTC. The variable domain in full, with the rest retrieved from reference TRBV19 and TRBJ1-2, is DGGITQSPKYLFRKEGQNVTLSCEQNLNHDAMYWYRQDPGQGLRLIYYSQIVNDFQKGDIAEGYSVSREKKESFPLTVTSAQKNPTAFYLCASMSGFGYTFGSGTRLTVV.

The rearrangement links TRBV7-6 to TRBJ1-1; no clear D. The CDR3 sequence is 12 residues long. V was cut by 6 bases and J by 5 bases, with 10 bases left in between. From germline, CDR1 is SGHVS and CDR2 FNYEAQ. The CDR3 sequence: CASSSGGTEAFF. The CDR3, as DNA: TGTGCCAGCAGTTCCGGCGGGACTGAAGCTTTCTTT.

The J gene is TRBJ2-6, the V gene TRBV27; possible D gene TRBD2, 7 bases. V was cut by 4 bases and J by 2 bases, with 18 bases left in between. Germline V lookup: CDR1 MNHEY, CDR2 SMNVEV (reference sequence). The CDR3 is made up of 18 amino acids. The CDR3 here is CASSSLGRGRAGANVLTF. The DNA of the CDR3 is TGTGCCAGCAGTTCTCTAGGGAGGGGGAGGGCTGGGGCCAACGTCCTGACTTTC. The variable domain in full, with the rest retrieved from reference TRBV27 and TRBJ2-6, is EAQVTQNPRYLITVTGKKLTVTCSQNMNHEYMSWYRQDPGLGLRQIYYSMNVEVTDKGDVPEGYKVSRKEKRNFPLILESPSPNQTSLYFCASSSLGRGRAGANVLTFGAGSRLTVL.

This chain connects TRBV7-6 to TRBJ2-1; 10 nucleotides match TRBD2. Germline-derived CDR1 and CDR2 are SGHVS and FNYEAQ. J gave up 5 bases and V 1 base, and 8 bases lay outside the gene matches. The CDR3 consists of 17 residues. The CDR3 DNA follows: TGTGCCAGCAGCTTAGTGCATGGGACTAGCGTGCACAATGAGCAGTTCTTC. As protein: CASSLVHGTSVHNEQFF.

J is TRBJ2-1 and V is TRBV19, with D unclear. The germline CDR1 and CDR2 sequences are LNHDA and SQIVND (reference sequence). Trimming shortened V by 4 bases and J by 8 bases, and 15 bases separated the two germline ends. The CDR3 consists of 14 residues. CDR3 protein: CASSTQERVDEQFF. As DNA, the CDR3 is TGTGCCAGTAGTACTCAGGAACGTGTGGATGAGCAGTTCTTC.

The chain has TRBV6-4 and TRBJ2-7; 9 bases agree with TRBD2. There are 13 residues in the CDR3. The V and J ends lost 6 bases and 2 bases, in that order; junction bases with no gene match: 2. Germline V gene lookup returns CDR1 MRHNA and CDR2 SNTAGT. CDR3 bases: TGTGCCAGCAGGTGCGGGAGGGCCTACGAGCAGTACTTC. Its translation is CASRCGRAYEQYF.

The chain combines TRBV7-9 with TRBJ2-2, with TRBD2 matching over 11 bases. Trimming removed 5 bases from V and 5 bases from J; junction bases left unmatched: 7. The germline gives CDR1 SEHNR, CDR2 FQNEAQ (reference sequence). The length of the CDR3 is 16 residues. This CDR3 reads CASSGASGRMTGELFF. The CDR3 DNA is TGTGCCAGCAGCGGGGCTAGCGGGAGGATGACCGGGGAGCTGTTTTTT.

V usage is TRBV7-2 and J usage is TRBJ1-1; no clear D gene. V was cut by 4 bases and J by 1 base, with 16 bases left in between. The germline gives CDR1 SGHTA, CDR2 FQGNSA. CDR3 length: 16 residues. This CDR3 is CASSSSVFPGNTEAFF. CDR3 bases: TGTGCCAGCAGCTCCTCCGTTTTCCCAGGGAACACTGAAGCTTTCTTT.